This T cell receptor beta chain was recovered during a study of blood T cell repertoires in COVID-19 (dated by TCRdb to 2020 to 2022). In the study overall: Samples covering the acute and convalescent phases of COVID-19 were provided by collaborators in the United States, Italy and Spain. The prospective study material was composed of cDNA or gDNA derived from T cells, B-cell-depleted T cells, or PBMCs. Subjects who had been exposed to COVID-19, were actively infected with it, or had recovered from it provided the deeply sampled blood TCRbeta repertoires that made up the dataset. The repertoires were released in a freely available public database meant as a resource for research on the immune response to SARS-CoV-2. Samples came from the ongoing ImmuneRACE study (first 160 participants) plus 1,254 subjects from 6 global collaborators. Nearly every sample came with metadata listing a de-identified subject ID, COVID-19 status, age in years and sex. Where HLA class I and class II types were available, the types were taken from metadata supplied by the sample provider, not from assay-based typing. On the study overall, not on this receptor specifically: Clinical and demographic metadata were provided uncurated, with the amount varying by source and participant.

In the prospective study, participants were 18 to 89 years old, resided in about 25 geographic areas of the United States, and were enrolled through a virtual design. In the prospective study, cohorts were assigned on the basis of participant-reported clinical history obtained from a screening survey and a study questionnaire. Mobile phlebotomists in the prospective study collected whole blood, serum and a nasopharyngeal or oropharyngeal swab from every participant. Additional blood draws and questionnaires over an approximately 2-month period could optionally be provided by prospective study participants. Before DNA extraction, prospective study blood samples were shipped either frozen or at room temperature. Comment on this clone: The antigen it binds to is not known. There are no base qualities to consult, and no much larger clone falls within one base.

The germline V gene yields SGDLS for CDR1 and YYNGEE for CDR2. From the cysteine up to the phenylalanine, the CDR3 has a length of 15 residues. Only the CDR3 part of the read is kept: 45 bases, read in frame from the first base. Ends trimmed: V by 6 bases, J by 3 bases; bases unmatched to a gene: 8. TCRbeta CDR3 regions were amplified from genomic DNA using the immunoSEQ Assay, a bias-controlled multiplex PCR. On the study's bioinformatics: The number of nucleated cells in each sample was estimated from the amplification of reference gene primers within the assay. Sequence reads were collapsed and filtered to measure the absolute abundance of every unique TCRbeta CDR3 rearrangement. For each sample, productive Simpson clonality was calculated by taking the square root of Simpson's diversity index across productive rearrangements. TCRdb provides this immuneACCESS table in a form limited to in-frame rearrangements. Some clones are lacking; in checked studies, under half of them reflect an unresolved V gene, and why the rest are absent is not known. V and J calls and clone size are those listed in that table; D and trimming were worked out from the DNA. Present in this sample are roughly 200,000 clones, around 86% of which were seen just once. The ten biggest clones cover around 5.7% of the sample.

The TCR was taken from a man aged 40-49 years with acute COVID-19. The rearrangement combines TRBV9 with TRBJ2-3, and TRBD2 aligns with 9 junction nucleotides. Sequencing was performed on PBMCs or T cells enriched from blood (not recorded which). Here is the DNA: TGTGCCAGCAATCCCGCTAGCGGGGTTACAGATACGCAGTATTTT. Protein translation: CASNPASGVTDTQYF.